A single sample gave rise to the 11 T cell receptor beta chains below, sequenced in a study of spatial heterogeneity in lung cancer. From the 5' RACE reads, TCRdb called clonotypes with MiXCR, one entry per CDR3 protein. Here the sample spans some 53,000 distinct CDR3 sequences, about 7% being singletons. The time point here: sample taken at primary tumor resection. In each case, whole RNA from tumor, nontumor lung or frozen PBMC was sequenced unsorted. The source material was PBMCs, sampled at surgery. The receptor source for this set is a female donor with early-stage non-small cell lung cancer.

This clonotype was seen at least ten times. J is TRBJ2-1 and V is TRBV9; D gene uncertain. There are 16 residues in the CDR3. From germline, CDR1 is SGDLS and CDR2 YYNGEE. V lost 0 bases and J lost 7, with 17 bases in between. CDR3: CASSVVSKPVGNEQFF. For the CDR3, the DNA is TGTGCCAGCAGCGTAGTGTCTAAACCGGTGGGGAATGAGCAGTTCTTC.

The sample holds a few counts of this clonotype. The chain links TRBV29-1 to TRBJ1-3, with TRBD1 as a possible D gene (6 bases). The CDR3 runs to 15 residues. The germline V gene has CDR1 SQVTM and CDR2 ANQGSEA. The V end was cut by 8 bases, the J end by 0 bases, with 17 bases between. The DNA for the CDR3 is TGCAGCATCAGGGGCGTTTCGAGCTCTGGAAACACCATATATTTT. Translation gives CSIRGVSSSGNTIYF.

This clonotype appeared many times. The rearrangement links TRBV4-2 to TRBJ2-7, with D unclear. Germline V gene data show CDR1 as LGHNA and CDR2 as YNFKEQ. V was clipped by 4 bases and J by 2 bases, with 15 bases between them. The CDR3 consists of 15 residues. In nucleotides, the CDR3 is TGTGCCAGCAGCCCTCTCGTACCATCTGCCTACGAGCAGTACTTC. Translating gives CASSPLVPSAYEQYF.

On this clonotype: At one end the junction does not follow the germline gene, possibly because of a read error. The chain employs TRBV7-2 and TRBJ2-5, with 7 positions matching TRBD1. CDR3 length: 15 amino acids. CDR1 SGHTA and CDR2 FQGNSA come from the germline V gene. CDR3 sequence reads: CASSLGGRMWDSPIF. As DNA, the CDR3 is TGTGCCAGCAGCTTAGGAGGTCGCATGTGGGACAGCCCGATTTTC.

This clonotype was detected ten times or more. V is TRBV20-1 and J is TRBJ2-7; a weak D match, TRBD1 (6 bases). The CDR3 spans 13 residues. V lost 4 bases to trimming and J lost 7 bases, with 17 bases between them. Germline V gives CDR1 DFQATT, CDR2 SNEGSKA (reference sequence). The CDR3 nucleotides read TGCAGTGCTACCGGGACAAACTCGGGAGAGCAGTACTTC. This encodes CSATGTNSGEQYF.

In this sample, this clonotype turned up many times. The V gene is TRBV29-1, the J gene TRBJ1-2, with D unclear. The length of the CDR3 is 10 residues. Germline loops: CDR1 SQVTM, CDR2 ANQGSEA. The V and J ends lost 4 bases and 5 bases respectively, with 5 bases between them. The CDR3 reads CSVVEYGYTF. CDR3 nucleotides: TGCAGCGTTGTGGAGTATGGCTACACCTTC.

The genes are TRBV7-9 and TRBJ2-5; 11 positions agree with TRBD1. This CDR3 spans 18 amino acids. The germline V gene encodes CDR1 SEHNR and CDR2 FQNEAQ (reference sequence). J was trimmed by 0 bases and V by 3 bases; bases with no gene match: 9. The CDR3 bases are TGTGCCAGCAGCTTTTCCCGGGACAGGGGGAGGAACCAAGAGACCCAGTACTTC. This gives the protein CASSFSRDRGRNQETQYF.

This clonotype was seen at least ten times. This chain links TRBV7-2 with TRBJ2-5; D gene uncertain. The CDR3 contains 15 residues. V shed 3 bases and J shed 5 bases, with 16 bases lying between them. Germline V gives CDR1 SGHTA, CDR2 FQGNSA. The CDR3 spells CASSFPPVSVETQYF. CDR3 coding DNA: TGTGCCAGCAGCTTTCCCCCCGTATCGGTTGAGACCCAGTACTTC.

This clonotype occurred a few times. J is TRBJ2-7 and V is TRBV3-1; D unclear. This CDR3 contains 14 residues. The V gene lost 11 bases and the J gene lost 2 bases, with 19 bases spanning the gap. Looked up from germline, CDR1 is LGHDT and CDR2 is YNNKEL (reference sequence). The CDR3 spells CAFPTAPAPYEQYF. The CDR3 DNA sequence: TGTGCCTTCCCGACTGCGCCTGCCCCCTACGAGCAGTACTTC.

This clonotype was seen at least ten times. This chain uses TRBV3-1 with TRBJ2-3, with 7 bases aligning to TRBD1. The ends lost 1 base at V and 5 bases at J; junction bases unmatched: 3. The germline gives CDR1 LGHDT, CDR2 YNNKEL (reference sequence). The CDR3 loop spans 14 amino acids. CDR3 amino acids: CASSQGQGEDTQYF. The CDR3 DNA reads TGTGCCAGCAGCCAAGGACAGGGCGAAGATACGCAGTATTTT.

This clonotype has at least ten counts. V usage is TRBV2 and J usage is TRBJ2-5; the D is unclear. The V end was cut by 6 bases, the J end by 0 bases, with 11 bases between. Germline assignment: CDR1 SNHLY and CDR2 FYNNEI. CDR3 length: 14 residues. The CDR3 DNA reads TGTGCCAGCAGCGGTGGGTGGTACCAAGAGACCCAGTACTTC. It is translated as CASSGGWYQETQYF.